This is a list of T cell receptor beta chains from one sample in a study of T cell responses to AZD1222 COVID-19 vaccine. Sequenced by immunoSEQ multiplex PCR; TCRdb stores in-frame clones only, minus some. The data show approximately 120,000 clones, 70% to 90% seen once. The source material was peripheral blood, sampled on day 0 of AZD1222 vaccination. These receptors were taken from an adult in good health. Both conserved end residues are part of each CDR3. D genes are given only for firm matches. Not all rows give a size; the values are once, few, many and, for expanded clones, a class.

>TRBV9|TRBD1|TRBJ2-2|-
TGTGCCAGCAGCGTCGGGACAGTTCTCACCGGGGAGCTGTTTTTT
CASSVGTVLTGELFF
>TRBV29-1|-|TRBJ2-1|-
TGCAGCGTTGCCGGGGAGGAGCAGTTCTTC
CSVAGEEQFF
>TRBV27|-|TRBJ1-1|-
TGTGCCAGCAGTTTATCGGGGACAATCCTGAACACTGAAGCTTTCTTT
CASSLSGTILNTEAFF
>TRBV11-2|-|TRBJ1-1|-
TGTGCCAGCAGCTTAGGGTCTGAAGCTTTCTTT
CASSLGSEAFF
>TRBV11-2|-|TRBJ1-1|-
TGTGCCAGCAGCTTTTCAGGACGGAACACTGAAGCTTTCTTT
CASSFSGRNTEAFF
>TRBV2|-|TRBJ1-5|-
TGTGCCAGCACCCCGTACAGGGATAGTCAGCCCCAGCATTTT
CASTPYRDSQPQHF
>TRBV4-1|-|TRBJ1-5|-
TGCGCCAGCAGCCAAGTGTCAGGGACCAATCAGCCCCAGCATTTT
CASSQVSGTNQPQHF
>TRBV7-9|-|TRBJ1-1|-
TGTGCCAGCAGCTTAGTTCCAGCCATGAACACTGAAGCTTTCTTT
CASSLVPAMNTEAFF
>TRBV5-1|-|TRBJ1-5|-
TGCGCCAGCAGCTTGGAGGGACGTTACGATCAGCCCCAGCATTTT
CASSLEGRYDQPQHF
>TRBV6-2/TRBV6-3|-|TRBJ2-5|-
TGTGCCAGCAGTTACCGGTGGGAGACCCAGTACTTC
CASSYRWETQYF
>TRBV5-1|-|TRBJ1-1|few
TGCGCCAGCAGCTTGGACCGCCAGGGGTACACTGAAGCTTTCTTT
CASSLDRQGYTEAFF
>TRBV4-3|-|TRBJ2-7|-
TGCGCCAGCAGCCAAGATCCTAGACGGAGGCAGTACTTC
CASSQDPRRRQYF
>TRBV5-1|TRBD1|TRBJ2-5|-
TGCGCCAGCAGCTTGGCAGGGGGCTATGCAGAGACCCAGTACTTC
CASSLAGGYAETQYF
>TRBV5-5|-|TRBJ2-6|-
TGTGCCAGCAGCTTGGTCACGGGATTGGCCTCTGGGGCCAACGTCCTGACTTTC
CASSLVTGLASGANVLTF
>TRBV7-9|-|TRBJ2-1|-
TGTGCCAGCAGCCCCCGGGACCGCTACAATGAGCAGTTCTTC
CASSPRDRYNEQFF
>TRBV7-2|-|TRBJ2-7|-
TGTGCCAGCAGCTTTCGGGACTCCTACGAGCAGTACTTC
CASSFRDSYEQYF
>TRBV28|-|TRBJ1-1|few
TGTGCCAGCAGTACGGCCGGGCGGAACACTGAAGCTTTCTTT
CASSTAGRNTEAFF
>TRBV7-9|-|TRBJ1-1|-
TGTGCCAGCAGCTTAAGTTTCCCGGTCGGGGGCGACGCTTTCTTT
CASSLSFPVGGDAFF
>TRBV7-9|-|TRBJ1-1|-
TGTGCCAGCAGCCTTGCTTTGGGCACTGAAGCTTTCTTT
CASSLALGTEAFF
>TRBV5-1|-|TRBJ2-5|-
TGCGCCAGCGGACTTTCAGGGAGCCAAGAGACCCAGTACTTC
CASGLSGSQETQYF
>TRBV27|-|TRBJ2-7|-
TGTGCCAGCAGTTCTCCACAGGGTTCCTACGAGCAGTACTTC
CASSSPQGSYEQYF
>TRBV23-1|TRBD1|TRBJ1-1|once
TGCGCCAGCAGGACAGGGGGTACGGACACTGAAGCTTTCTTT
CASRTGGTDTEAFF
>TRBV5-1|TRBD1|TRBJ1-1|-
TGCGCCAGCAGCTCCTTAACCCGGGACAGGGGAGGGAACACTGAAGCTTTCTTT
CASSSLTRDRGGNTEAFF
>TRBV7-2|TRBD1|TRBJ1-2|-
TGTGCCAGCAGCTCAGGGGGGTTTGGCTACACCTTC
CASSSGGFGYTF
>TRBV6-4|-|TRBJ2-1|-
TGTGCCAGCAGCCCCTTAGGGGTCTCCTACAATGAGCAGTTCTTC
CASSPLGVSYNEQFF
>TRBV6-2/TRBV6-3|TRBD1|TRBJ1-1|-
TGTGCCAGCAGCCCCTACACAGGGGTGAACACTGAAGCTTTCTTT
CASSPYTGVNTEAFF